This is a list of T cell receptor beta chains from one sample in a study of shared clonotypes between healthy human individuals. The method was immunoSEQ multiplex PCR; TCRdb's version includes in-frame clones alone and lacks a portion of them. The table has a few million clones, just under 95% seen once; the top ten hold around 0.4%. Source material: naive CD4+ T cells from PBMCs. Receptors were obtained from a man aged 18 to 35 in good health. Some clones in this sample may be carry-over from other donors' samples. Both conserved end residues are part of each CDR3. D genes are given only for firm matches. Some rows have no size entry. The others give once, few or many, or a class for an expanded clone.

J gene	V gene	D gene	clone size	CDR3 protein	CDR3 DNA
TRBJ2-3	TRBV28	TRBD2	-	CASRGGTSGSSRDTQYF	TGTGCCAGCAGGGGAGGGACTAGCGGGAGTTCTAGAGATACGCAGTATTTT
TRBJ1-5	TRBV19	TRBD1	-	CASTETGTGGNQPQHF	TGTGCCTCCACAGAGACCGGGACAGGAGGCAATCAGCCCCAGCATTTT
TRBJ1-1	TRBV25-1	-	-	CASSARGLLYGEAFF	TGTGCCAGCAGTGCCCGGGGACTACTTTACGGTGAAGCTTTCTTT
TRBJ2-2	TRBV10-3	TRBD1	-	CAISDYDRGTGELFF	TGTGCCATCAGTGACTACGACAGGGGTACCGGGGAGCTGTTTTTT
TRBJ1-2	TRBV18	TRBD1	-	CASSLKDRGDGYTF	TGTGCCAGCTCACTCAAGGACAGGGGGGACGGCTACACCTTC
TRBJ1-1	TRBV6-5	-	-	CASSYSTVNTEAFF	TGTGCCAGCAGTTACTCGACAGTCAACACTGAAGCTTTCTTT
TRBJ2-5	TRBV7-2	-	-	CASSLARYQETQYF	TGTGCCAGCAGCTTAGCGAGGTACCAAGAGACCCAGTACTTC
TRBJ1-2	TRBV19	TRBD1	few	CASSTGTGTIGRTF	TGTGCCAGTAGTACAGGGACAGGGACTATTGGTCGTACCTTC
TRBJ1-5	TRBV19	-	-	CASSMWGGSNQPQHF	TGTGCCAGTAGTATGTGGGGGGGTAGCAATCAGCCCCAGCATTTT
TRBJ1-5	TRBV19	-	-	CASSPISPLGRDSNQPQHF	TGTGCCAGTAGTCCCATATCCCCCTTGGGCAGGGATAGCAATCAGCCCCAGCATTTT
TRBJ2-1	TRBV7-7	TRBD2	-	CASSLASGAYNEQFF	TGTGCCAGCAGCTTAGCTAGCGGGGCCTACAATGAGCAGTTCTTC
TRBJ2-2	TRBV28	-	-	CASRTVNTGELFF	TGTGCCAGCAGAACAGTAAACACCGGGGAGCTGTTTTTT
TRBJ2-7	TRBV7-2	-	-	CASITTRGYEQYF	TGTGCCAGCATCACGACTAGAGGGTACGAGCAGTACTTC
TRBJ1-5	TRBV27	-	few	CASSFQGVGNQPQHF	TGTGCCAGCAGTTTCCAGGGCGTTGGCAATCAGCCCCAGCATTTT
TRBJ1-2	TRBV25-1	-	-	CASSDRVYGYTF	TGTGCCAGCAGTGACAGGGTGTATGGCTACACCTTC
TRBJ2-5	TRBV7-2	-	-	CASSLEAPGDLETQYF	TGTGCCAGCAGCTTAGAGGCACCGGGAGATTTGGAGACCCAGTACTTC
TRBJ2-7	TRBV6-1	-	once	CASSESVTYEQYF	TGTGCCAGCAGTGAAAGTGTAACCTACGAGCAGTACTTC
TRBJ2-3	TRBV9	TRBD2	once	CASSGSTDTQYF	TGTGCCTCTAGCGGAAGCACAGATACGCAGTATTTT
TRBJ2-1	TRBV5-4	-	-	CASRAQTEQQFF	TGTGCCAGCAGGGCCCAAACGGAACAGCAGTTCTTC
TRBJ2-1	TRBV28	-	-	CASSLSDWTDHLSYNEQFF	TGTGCCAGCAGTTTAAGCGACTGGACCGACCACCTTTCCTACAATGAGCAGTTCTTC
TRBJ2-6	TRBV15	-	-	CATSRKRLGVLTF	TGTGCCACCAGCAGAAAACGACTTGGCGTCCTGACTTTC
TRBJ2-7	TRBV19	-	few	CASRTPGRGEQYF	TGTGCCAGTAGAACTCCGGGTCGCGGCGAGCAGTACTTC
TRBJ2-3	TRBV19	-	-	CASTAAGPTDTQYF	TGTGCCAGTACCGCCGCGGGACCCACAGATACGCAGTATTTT
TRBJ2-5	TRBV10-3	TRBD1	-	CAIRGTGGAETQYF	TGTGCCATCAGGGGGACAGGGGGCGCGGAGACCCAGTACTTC
TRBJ1-4	TRBV25-1	-	-	CASSEPDRPTNEKLFF	TGTGCCAGCAGTGAACCCGACAGACCAACTAATGAAAAACTGTTTTTT
TRBJ1-2	TRBV25-1	TRBD1	-	CASSDSGTGVFGYGYTF	TGTGCCAGCAGTGACTCCGGGACAGGTGTTTTTGGGTATGGCTACACCTTC
TRBJ2-7	TRBV5-6	TRBD2	-	CASSSGLSGSREYF	TGTGCCAGCAGCTCGGGGCTCAGCGGGAGCAGAGAGTACTTC
TRBJ2-3	TRBV27	TRBD2	-	CASGSGARGTQYF	TGTGCCAGTGGAAGCGGGGCTAGGGGTACGCAGTATTTT
TRBJ2-5	TRBV7-9	-	-	CASSLEGSPGTQYF	TGTGCCAGCAGCTTAGAAGGGTCCCCAGGGACCCAGTACTTC
TRBJ1-2	TRBV15	-	-	CATSRAESYYGYTF	TGTGCCACCAGCAGAGCCGAGAGCTACTATGGCTACACCTTC
TRBJ2-3	TRBV6-5	-	-	CASRDGGTDTQYF	TGTGCCAGCAGGGACGGAGGAACAGATACGCAGTATTTT
TRBJ2-4	TRBV19	TRBD1	once	CASRTKIQGAAKNIQYF	TGTGCCAGTAGGACCAAAATTCAGGGGGCAGCCAAAAACATTCAGTACTTC
TRBJ2-5	TRBV9	TRBD2	-	CASSATSVETQYF	TGTGCCAGCAGCGCTACTAGCGTCGAGACCCAGTACTTC
TRBJ2-2	TRBV5-1	TRBD2	-	CASSWLAGEPTGELFF	TGCGCCAGCAGCTGGCTAGCGGGTGAACCCACCGGGGAGCTGTTTTTT
TRBJ2-7	TRBV28	TRBD1	-	CASSTGTGGIYEQYF	TGTGCCAGCAGTACCGGGACAGGGGGGATCTACGAGCAGTACTTC
TRBJ2-1	TRBV7-2	-	-	CASSLAGVNNEQFF	TGTGCCAGCAGCTTAGCGGGAGTGAACAATGAGCAGTTCTTC
TRBJ2-5	TRBV7-9	TRBD2	-	CASSFGLAGGLETQYF	TGTGCCAGCAGCTTCGGACTAGCGGGAGGGCTAGAGACCCAGTACTTC
TRBJ2-7	TRBV2	-	-	CASTAPYEQYF	TGTGCCAGTACAGCGCCCTACGAGCAGTACTTC
TRBJ2-1	TRBV12-5	TRBD1	-	CASASGQPIDEQFF	TGTGCTAGTGCCTCGGGACAGCCTATCGATGAGCAGTTCTTC
TRBJ1-4	TRBV5-1	-	-	CASRLRGDEEKLFF	TGCGCCAGCAGGTTGCGAGGGGATGAGGAAAAACTGTTTTTT
TRBJ1-1	TRBV2	TRBD1	-	CARERTGGGSSTEAFF	TGTGCCAGGGAGCGGACAGGGGGAGGGAGTAGCACTGAAGCTTTCTTT
TRBJ1-1	TRBV27	-	-	CASSFRSGRPEAFF	TGTGCCAGCAGTTTCAGGTCGGGGAGGCCTGAAGCTTTCTTT
TRBJ2-7	TRBV29-1	-	-	CSVGGPRYEAYEQYF	TGCAGCGTTGGGGGCCCAAGATATGAGGCTTACGAGCAGTACTTC
TRBJ1-1	TRBV11-2	-	-	CASSLVERYTEAFF	TGTGCCAGCAGCTTAGTAGAGAGATACACTGAAGCTTTCTTT
TRBJ1-5	TRBV4-1	-	-	CASSLEGRDNQPQHF	TGCGCCAGCAGCCTCGAGGGACGGGACAATCAGCCCCAGCATTTT
TRBJ2-1	TRBV27	-	-	CASSFSSAEQFF	TGTGCCAGCAGTTTTAGCTCCGCAGAGCAGTTCTTC
TRBJ2-7	TRBV10-3	-	-	CAISEGGAQSYEQYF	TGTGCCATCAGTGAGGGGGGGGCCCAGTCCTACGAGCAGTACTTC
TRBJ1-2	TRBV28	-	-	CASSSTGRPTDGYTF	TGTGCCAGCAGTTCGACGGGGAGGCCTACGGATGGCTACACCTTC
TRBJ1-2	TRBV30	-	-	CAWSGEYGYTF	TGTGCCTGGTCGGGAGAATATGGCTACACCTTC
TRBJ2-7	TRBV5-4	TRBD1	-	CASSKSPMQGQGFGEQYF	TGTGCCAGCAGCAAGAGTCCTATGCAGGGACAGGGTTTCGGCGAGCAGTACTTC
TRBJ1-3	TRBV5-1	TRBD1	-	CASSLGTGISGNTIYF	TGCGCCAGCAGCTTGGGGACAGGTATTTCTGGAAACACCATATATTTT